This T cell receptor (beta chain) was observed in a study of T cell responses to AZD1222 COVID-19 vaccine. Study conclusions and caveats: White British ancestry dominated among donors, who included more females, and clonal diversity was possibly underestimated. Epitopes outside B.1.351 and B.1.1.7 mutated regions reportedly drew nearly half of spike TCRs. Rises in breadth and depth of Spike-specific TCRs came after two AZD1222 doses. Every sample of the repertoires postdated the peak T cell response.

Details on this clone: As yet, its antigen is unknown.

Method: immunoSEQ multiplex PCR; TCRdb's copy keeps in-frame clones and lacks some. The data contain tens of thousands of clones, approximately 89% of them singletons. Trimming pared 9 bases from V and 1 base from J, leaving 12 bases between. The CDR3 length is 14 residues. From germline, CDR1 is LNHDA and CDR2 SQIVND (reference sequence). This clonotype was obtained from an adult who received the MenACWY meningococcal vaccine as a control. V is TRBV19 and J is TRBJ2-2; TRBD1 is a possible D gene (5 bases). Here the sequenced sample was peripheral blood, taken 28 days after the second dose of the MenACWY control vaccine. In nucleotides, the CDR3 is TGTGCCAGCGAGAGTACAGGGAACACCGGGGAGCTGTTTTTT. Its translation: CASESTGNTGELFF.